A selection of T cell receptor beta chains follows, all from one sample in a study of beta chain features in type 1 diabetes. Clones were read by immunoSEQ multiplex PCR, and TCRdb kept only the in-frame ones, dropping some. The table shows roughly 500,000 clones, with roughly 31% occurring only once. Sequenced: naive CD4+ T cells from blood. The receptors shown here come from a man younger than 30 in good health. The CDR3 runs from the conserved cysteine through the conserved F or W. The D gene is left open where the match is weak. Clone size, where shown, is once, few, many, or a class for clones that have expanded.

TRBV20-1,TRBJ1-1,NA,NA,CSARANTEAFF,TGCAGTGCTAGAGCTAACACTGAAGCTTTCTTT
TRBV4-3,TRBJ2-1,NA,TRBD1,CASSQEIWTGYNEQFF,TGCGCCAGCAGCCAAGAGATATGGACAGGCTACAATGAGCAGTTCTTC
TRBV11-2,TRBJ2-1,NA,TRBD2,CASSLMVDGRNPYNEQFF,TGTGCCAGCAGCTTAATGGTCGACGGGAGGAACCCCTACAATGAGCAGTTCTTC
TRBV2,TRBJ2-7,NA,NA,CASRLESTRYEQYF,TGTGCCAGCAGGTTGGAGTCCACCAGATACGAGCAGTACTTC
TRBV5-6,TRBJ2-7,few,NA,CASSLSSYEQYF,TGTGCCAGCAGCTTGAGTAGCTACGAGCAGTACTTC
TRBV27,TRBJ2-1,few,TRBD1,CASSPYGTGIDEQFF,TGTGCCAGCAGTCCATACGGGACAGGGATCGATGAGCAGTTCTTC
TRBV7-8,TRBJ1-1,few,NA,CASSSFLTGSTEAFF,TGTGCCAGCAGCAGCTTCCTGACCGGGAGCACTGAAGCTTTCTTT
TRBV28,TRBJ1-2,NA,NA,CASTLQTGWRGYTF,TGTGCCAGCACCCTCCAAACAGGGTGGCGTGGCTACACCTTC
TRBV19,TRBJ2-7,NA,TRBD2,CASSILAGRYEQYF,TGTGCCAGTAGTATCCTAGCGGGACGGTACGAGCAGTACTTC
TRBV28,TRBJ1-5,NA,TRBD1,CASNWDRAGSQHF,TGTGCCAGCAACTGGGACAGGGCCGGGTCCCAGCATTTT
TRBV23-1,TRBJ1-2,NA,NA,CASSQSRGRVGHGYTF,TGCGCCAGCAGTCAATCAAGGGGAAGGGTTGGGCATGGCTACACCTTC
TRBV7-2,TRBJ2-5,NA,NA,CASSLNRPPETQYF,TGTGCCAGCAGCTTAAACAGGCCCCCGGAGACCCAGTACTTC
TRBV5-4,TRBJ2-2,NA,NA,CASSKTGDTRTGELFF,TGTGCCAGCAGCAAAACTGGGGACACTCGCACCGGGGAGCTGTTTTTT
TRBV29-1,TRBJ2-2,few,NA,CSVDSGLATGELFF,TGCAGCGTTGATTCAGGATTGGCCACCGGGGAGCTGTTTTTT
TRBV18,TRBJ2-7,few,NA,CASSPPEGRGSLEQYF,TGTGCCAGCTCACCACCGGAAGGCAGGGGATCGCTCGAGCAGTACTTC
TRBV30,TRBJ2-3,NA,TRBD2,CAWRTSGSTDTQYF,TGTGCCTGGAGGACTAGCGGCAGCACAGATACGCAGTATTTT
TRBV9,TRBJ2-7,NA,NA,CASSPTSASYEQYF,TGTGCCAGCAGCCCTACCAGCGCCTCCTACGAGCAGTACTTC
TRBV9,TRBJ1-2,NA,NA,CASSTRGEGYTF,TGTGCCAGCAGCACTCGGGGAGAGGGCTACACCTTC
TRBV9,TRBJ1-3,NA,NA,CASSRTGSGNTIYF,TGTGCCAGCAGCCGAACGGGCTCTGGAAACACCATATATTTT
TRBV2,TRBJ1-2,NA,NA,CASSEARQKEGYTF,TGTGCCAGCAGTGAAGCGCGACAGAAGGAAGGCTACACCTTC